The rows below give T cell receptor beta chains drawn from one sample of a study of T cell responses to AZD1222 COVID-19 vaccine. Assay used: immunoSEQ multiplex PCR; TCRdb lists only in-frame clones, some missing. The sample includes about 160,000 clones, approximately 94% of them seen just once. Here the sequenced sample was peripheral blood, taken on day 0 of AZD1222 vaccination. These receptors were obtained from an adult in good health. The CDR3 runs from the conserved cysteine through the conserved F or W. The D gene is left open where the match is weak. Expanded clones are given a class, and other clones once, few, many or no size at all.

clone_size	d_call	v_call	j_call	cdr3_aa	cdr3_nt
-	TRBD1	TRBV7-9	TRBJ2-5	CASSTAEDREETQYF	TGTGCCAGCAGCACCGCCGAGGACAGGGAAGAGACCCAGTACTTC
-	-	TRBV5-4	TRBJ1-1	CASSLNRAREDTEAFF	TGTGCCAGCAGCTTGAATAGGGCCCGAGAGGACACTGAAGCTTTCTTT
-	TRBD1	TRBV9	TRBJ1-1	CASSVTGQGIPFF	TGTGCCAGCAGCGTCACGGGACAGGGGATCCCTTTCTTT
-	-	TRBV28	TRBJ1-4	CASSFPAPSNEKLFF	TGTGCCAGCAGTTTTCCAGCACCATCGAATGAAAAACTGTTTTTT
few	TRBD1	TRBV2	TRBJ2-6	CASSRQGGANVLTF	TGTGCCAGCAGCAGACAGGGGGGAGCCAACGTCCTGACTTTC
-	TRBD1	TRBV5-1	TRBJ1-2	CASSIRTGPNYGYTF	TGCGCCAGCAGCATCCGGACAGGGCCTAACTATGGCTACACCTTC
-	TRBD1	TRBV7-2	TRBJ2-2	CASSLVIGGAGELFF	TGTGCCAGCAGCTTAGTAATAGGGGGCGCCGGGGAGCTGTTTTTT
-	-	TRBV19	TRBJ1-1	CASSERVRNTEAFF	TGTGCCAGTAGTGAACGGGTCCGGAACACTGAAGCTTTCTTT
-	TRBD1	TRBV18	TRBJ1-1	CASSPPNRGDTEAFF	TGTGCCAGCTCACCACCTAACAGGGGGGACACTGAAGCTTTCTTT
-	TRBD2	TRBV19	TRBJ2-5	CASSMGLAGGQETQYF	TGTGCCAGTAGTATGGGACTAGCGGGGGGCCAAGAGACCCAGTACTTC
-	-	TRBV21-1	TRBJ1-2	CASSNDGTGTIYGYTF	TGTGCCAGCAGCAACGACGGGACAGGTACCATCTATGGCTACACCTTC
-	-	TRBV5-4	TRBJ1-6	CASSFRMGSSYNSPLHF	TGTGCCAGCAGCTTCAGGATGGGGAGCTCCTATAATTCACCCCTCCACTTT
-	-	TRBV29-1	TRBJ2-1	CSVWTPGGEQFF	TGCAGCGTTTGGACGCCCGGGGGCGAGCAGTTCTTC
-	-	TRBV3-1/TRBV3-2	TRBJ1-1	CASSLLGGGPEAFF	TGTGCCAGCAGCCTTTTGGGGGGTGGCCCTGAAGCTTTCTTT
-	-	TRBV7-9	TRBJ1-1	CASSRDIAEAFF	TGTGCCAGCAGCAGGGACATCGCTGAAGCTTTCTTT
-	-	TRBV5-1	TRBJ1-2	CASSLTRDGYTF	TGCGCCAGCAGCTTGACGAGGGATGGCTACACCTTC
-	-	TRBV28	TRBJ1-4	CASSQTGSGEKLFF	TGTGCCAGCAGCCAAACAGGGTCTGGTGAAAAACTGTTTTTT
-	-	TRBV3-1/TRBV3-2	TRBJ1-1	CASSRDGVHTEAFF	TGTGCCAGCAGCCGAGACGGGGTCCACACTGAAGCTTTCTTT
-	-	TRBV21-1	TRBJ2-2	CASTRRRDTGELFF	TGTGCCAGCACCCGAAGGAGGGATACCGGGGAGCTGTTTTTT
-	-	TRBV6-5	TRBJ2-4	CASSLVTGRNIQYF	TGTGCCAGCAGTTTAGTGACAGGGAGGAACATTCAGTACTTC
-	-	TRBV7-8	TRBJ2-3	CASKAPDTADTQYF	TGTGCCAGCAAGGCCCCGGACACGGCAGATACGCAGTATTTT
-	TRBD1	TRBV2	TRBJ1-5	CASSVGQYNQPQHF	TGTGCCAGCAGTGTGGGACAGTACAATCAGCCCCAGCATTTT
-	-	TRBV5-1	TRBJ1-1	CASSPRVGSPYPEAFF	TGCGCCAGCAGCCCGAGGGTAGGGTCCCCTTATCCTGAAGCTTTCTTT
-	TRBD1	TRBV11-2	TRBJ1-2	CASSPTGYGYTF	TGTGCCAGCAGCCCGACAGGGTACGGCTACACCTTC
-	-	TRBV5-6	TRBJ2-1	CASRSWGAAYNEQFF	TGTGCCAGCAGGTCCTGGGGGGCCGCCTACAATGAGCAGTTCTTC
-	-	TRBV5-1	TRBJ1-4	CASSERYRATNEKLFF	TGCGCCAGCAGCGAAAGATACAGGGCAACTAATGAAAAACTGTTTTTT
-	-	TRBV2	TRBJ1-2	CASTLQGALYGYTF	TGTGCCAGCACCCTACAGGGTGCCCTCTATGGCTACACCTTC
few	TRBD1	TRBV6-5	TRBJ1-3	CASSPTGGLGNTIYF	TGTGCCAGCAGCCCGACAGGGGGCCTTGGAAACACCATATATTTT
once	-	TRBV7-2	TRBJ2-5	CASSLGGTSGGGRTQYF	TGTGCCAGCAGCTTAGGCGGGACATCGGGAGGAGGGCGAACCCAGTACTTC
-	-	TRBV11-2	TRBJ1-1	CASSSGSGAEAFF	TGTGCCAGCAGCTCAGGGTCAGGGGCTGAAGCTTTCTTT
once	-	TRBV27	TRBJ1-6	CASKGTSVAPLHF	TGTGCCAGCAAGGGGACATCAGTGGCACCCCTCCACTTT
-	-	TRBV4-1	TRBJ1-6	CASSRSNDNSPLHF	TGCGCCAGCAGCCGATCTAACGATAATTCACCCCTCCACTTT
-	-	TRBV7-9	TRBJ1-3	CASSRDGNSGNTIYF	TGTGCCAGCAGCCGGGACGGTAACTCTGGAAACACCATATATTTT
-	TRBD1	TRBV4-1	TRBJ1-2	CASRDGSTGWNYGYTF	TGCGCCAGCAGGGACGGTTCGACAGGGTGGAACTATGGCTACACCTTC
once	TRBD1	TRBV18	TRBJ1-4	CASSPPGQGAFGKLFF	TGTGCCAGCTCACCACCCGGACAGGGGGCTTTTGGAAAACTGTTTTTT
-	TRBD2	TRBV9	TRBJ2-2	CASSPHLAGAGTGELFF	TGTGCCAGCAGCCCCCATCTTGCGGGAGCGGGGACCGGGGAGCTGTTTTTT
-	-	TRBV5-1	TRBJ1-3	CASSWASSGNTIYF	TGCGCCAGCAGCTGGGCCTCCTCTGGAAACACCATATATTTT
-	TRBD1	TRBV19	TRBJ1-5	CASRTGVQPQHF	TGTGCCAGCCGGACAGGGGTCCAGCCCCAGCATTTT
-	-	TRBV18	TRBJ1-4	CASSPGWEAVFF	TGTGCCAGCTCACCGGGCTGGGAAGCGGTGTTTTTT
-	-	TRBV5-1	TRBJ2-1	CASSPIGQPSYNEQFF	TGCGCCAGCAGCCCTATAGGACAGCCTTCCTACAATGAGCAGTTCTTC